The text below deals with one T cell receptor (beta chain). Its antigen is unknown. Trimming removed 10 bases from V and 9 bases from J; junction bases left unmatched: 15. Germline lookup yields CDR1 SGHDT and CDR2 YYEEEE. The CDR3 covers 15 residues. This entry belongs to a study of T cells in localized non-small cell lung cancer. Notes on the study in general: Density of T cells in blood, when higher, went with longer overall survival. For the top 100 tumor clones, a median roughly 56 also appeared in adjacent lung.

Sequenced by immunoSEQ multiplex PCR; TCRdb stores in-frame clones only, minus some. This sample has fewer than 40,000 clones, with approximately 84% found just once. Sequenced here: peripheral blood, sampled before any cancer treatment. The sequence was collected from a male donor at least 60 years old with stage III lung adenocarcinoma. The rearrangement links TRBV5-6 to TRBJ1-6; the match to TRBD1 covers 8 bases. CDR3 bases: TGTGCCTCATCAGGTTACGGGACAGGTACTTCACCCCTCCACTTT. This gives the protein CASSGYGTGTSPLHF.